A selection of T cell receptor beta chains follows, all from one sample in a study of blood T cells in healthy people across ages. TCRdb analysed the 5' RACE reads with MiXCR anew, one entry per CDR3 protein. The data show 1.5 million to 2 million distinct CDR3 sequences, about 31% seen once. Sample: blood. The receptors shown here come from a woman aged 25 to 39 in good health. Both conserved end residues are trimmed from each CDR3. The order of the fields is CDR3 protein, V gene, clone size, J gene, CDR3 length. A clone size is listed for some rows: how often the clone was seen (once, few, many), or a class if it is expanded.

CDR3 protein: ASSHGGGGVSSTDTQY
V gene: TRBV18
clone size: few
J gene: TRBJ2-3
CDR3 length: 16

CDR3 protein: SATHKGYYNEQF
V gene: TRBV20-1
clone size: once
J gene: TRBJ2-1
CDR3 length: 12

CDR3 protein: ASSKGAVWDLPYEQY
V gene: TRBV21-1
clone size: few
J gene: TRBJ2-7
CDR3 length: 15

CDR3 protein: ASSLVRTGNIQY
V gene: TRBV7-9
clone size: -
J gene: TRBJ2-4
CDR3 length: 12

CDR3 protein: ASSFVGRRNEQY
V gene: TRBV27
clone size: -
J gene: TRBJ2-7
CDR3 length: 12

CDR3 protein: ASSIGSSEAF
V gene: TRBV18
clone size: few
J gene: TRBJ1-1
CDR3 length: 10

CDR3 protein: ASRTQGGGVGFEQF
V gene: TRBV6-6
clone size: -
J gene: TRBJ2-1
CDR3 length: 14

CDR3 protein: ASSVDTPTGGARGGNEQF
V gene: TRBV9
clone size: -
J gene: TRBJ2-1
CDR3 length: 18

CDR3 protein: ASSSHRDRGTEAF
V gene: TRBV6-7
clone size: few
J gene: TRBJ1-1
CDR3 length: 13

CDR3 protein: ASSQVNRGEQY
V gene: TRBV4-1
clone size: -
J gene: TRBJ2-7
CDR3 length: 11

CDR3 protein: AWSPRTAPYEQY
V gene: TRBV30
clone size: -
J gene: TRBJ2-7
CDR3 length: 12

CDR3 protein: ASRESNRGYGYT
V gene: TRBV10-2
clone size: -
J gene: TRBJ1-2
CDR3 length: 12

CDR3 protein: ASRANTGACGGYT
V gene: TRBV28
clone size: -
J gene: TRBJ1-2
CDR3 length: 13

CDR3 protein: ASRETGTGKLF
V gene: TRBV2
clone size: -
J gene: TRBJ1-4
CDR3 length: 11

CDR3 protein: SVDRSRPNTEAF
V gene: TRBV29-1
clone size: -
J gene: TRBJ1-1
CDR3 length: 12

CDR3 protein: ASASLGAESADTQY
V gene: TRBV27
clone size: few
J gene: TRBJ2-3
CDR3 length: 14

CDR3 protein: ASSESGTETQY
V gene: TRBV10-1
clone size: few
J gene: TRBJ2-5
CDR3 length: 11

CDR3 protein: ASSPSNNEQF
V gene: TRBV3-1
clone size: -
J gene: TRBJ2-1
CDR3 length: 10

CDR3 protein: ASRDIRNTGELF
V gene: TRBV28
clone size: -
J gene: TRBJ2-2
CDR3 length: 12

CDR3 protein: SARDDRGNYEQY
V gene: TRBV20-1
clone size: few
J gene: TRBJ2-7
CDR3 length: 12

CDR3 protein: SANPNQREEGTNEKLF
V gene: TRBV20-1
clone size: once
J gene: TRBJ1-4
CDR3 length: 16

CDR3 protein: ASSYPRQADTQY
V gene: TRBV6-2/TRBV6-3
clone size: -
J gene: TRBJ2-3
CDR3 length: 12

CDR3 protein: SAKAQGVGGYT
V gene: TRBV20-1
clone size: few
J gene: TRBJ1-2
CDR3 length: 11

CDR3 protein: SARDRAEYSNQPQH
V gene: TRBV20-1
clone size: few
J gene: TRBJ1-5
CDR3 length: 14

CDR3 protein: NASLGTENIQY
V gene: TRBV20-1
clone size: -
J gene: TRBJ2-4
CDR3 length: 11

CDR3 protein: ASSTLAEHYEQY
V gene: TRBV3-1
clone size: few
J gene: TRBJ2-7
CDR3 length: 12

CDR3 protein: SARDLALRGSSANEQF
V gene: TRBV20-1
clone size: -
J gene: TRBJ2-1
CDR3 length: 16

CDR3 protein: SVPAQYGRAGANAEAF
V gene: TRBV29-1
clone size: -
J gene: TRBJ1-1
CDR3 length: 16

CDR3 protein: ASSPLMGTAAPNTEAF
V gene: TRBV12-3/TRBV12-4
clone size: -
J gene: TRBJ1-1
CDR3 length: 16

CDR3 protein: ASRDPGPDTRY
V gene: TRBV5-5
clone size: few
J gene: TRBJ2-3
CDR3 length: 11

CDR3 protein: ASSSNRGNGVF
V gene: TRBV12-3/TRBV12-4
clone size: -
J gene: TRBJ1-1
CDR3 length: 11

CDR3 protein: SARSIAGGPGDAQY
V gene: TRBV20-1
clone size: -
J gene: TRBJ2-3
CDR3 length: 14

CDR3 protein: ASSLGTYSYNSPLH
V gene: TRBV12-3/TRBV12-4
clone size: -
J gene: TRBJ1-6
CDR3 length: 14

CDR3 protein: ASSRWGTDTQY
V gene: TRBV11-2
clone size: -
J gene: TRBJ2-3
CDR3 length: 11

CDR3 protein: ASSTSTSGSGSGETQY
V gene: TRBV5-1
clone size: -
J gene: TRBJ2-5
CDR3 length: 16

CDR3 protein: ASKRTGLYGYT
V gene: TRBV2
clone size: -
J gene: TRBJ1-2
CDR3 length: 11

CDR3 protein: SARGTTKNIQY
V gene: TRBV20-1
clone size: -
J gene: TRBJ2-4
CDR3 length: 11

CDR3 protein: AISEWQNTDTQY
V gene: TRBV10-3
clone size: many
J gene: TRBJ2-3
CDR3 length: 12

CDR3 protein: ATSILAGSYNEQF
V gene: TRBV15
clone size: many
J gene: TRBJ2-1
CDR3 length: 13

CDR3 protein: ASSQDLHEQY
V gene: TRBV4-2
clone size: many
J gene: TRBJ2-7
CDR3 length: 10

CDR3 protein: ASTIPAGLYGYT
V gene: TRBV6-1
clone size: -
J gene: TRBJ1-2
CDR3 length: 12

CDR3 protein: ASSYRSGGVETQY
V gene: TRBV7-2
clone size: few
J gene: TRBJ2-5
CDR3 length: 13

CDR3 protein: ASSFGGPLWDEQF
V gene: TRBV7-9
clone size: -
J gene: TRBJ2-1
CDR3 length: 13

CDR3 protein: AGSFYPGGTDTQY
V gene: TRBV27
clone size: -
J gene: TRBJ2-3
CDR3 length: 13

CDR3 protein: ASSLAVGGGAETQY
V gene: TRBV7-7
clone size: -
J gene: TRBJ2-5
CDR3 length: 14

CDR3 protein: SANDGNQPQH
V gene: TRBV20-1
clone size: -
J gene: TRBJ1-5
CDR3 length: 10

CDR3 protein: SARRTGGTDTQY
V gene: TRBV20-1
clone size: -
J gene: TRBJ2-3
CDR3 length: 12

CDR3 protein: ASSQAGKGGIYEQY
V gene: TRBV3-1
clone size: -
J gene: -
CDR3 length: 14

CDR3 protein: ASTPAGSSNQPQH
V gene: TRBV28
clone size: -
J gene: TRBJ1-5
CDR3 length: 13

CDR3 protein: ASSGRLGLSGYT
V gene: TRBV9
clone size: few
J gene: TRBJ1-2
CDR3 length: 12

CDR3 protein: VINTARGPDGYT
V gene: TRBV10-3
clone size: -
J gene: TRBJ1-2
CDR3 length: 12

CDR3 protein: ASSGDPLGGLNEQY
V gene: TRBV6-1
clone size: -
J gene: -
CDR3 length: 14

CDR3 protein: ASSYRGRLSGANVLT
V gene: TRBV7-8
clone size: -
J gene: TRBJ2-6
CDR3 length: 15

CDR3 protein: AWSVRDEQF
V gene: TRBV30
clone size: many
J gene: TRBJ2-1
CDR3 length: 9

CDR3 protein: ASSEPGASHTDTQY
V gene: TRBV10-2
clone size: -
J gene: TRBJ2-3
CDR3 length: 14

CDR3 protein: ASSGEGSWGESYEQY
V gene: TRBV2
clone size: -
J gene: TRBJ2-7
CDR3 length: 15